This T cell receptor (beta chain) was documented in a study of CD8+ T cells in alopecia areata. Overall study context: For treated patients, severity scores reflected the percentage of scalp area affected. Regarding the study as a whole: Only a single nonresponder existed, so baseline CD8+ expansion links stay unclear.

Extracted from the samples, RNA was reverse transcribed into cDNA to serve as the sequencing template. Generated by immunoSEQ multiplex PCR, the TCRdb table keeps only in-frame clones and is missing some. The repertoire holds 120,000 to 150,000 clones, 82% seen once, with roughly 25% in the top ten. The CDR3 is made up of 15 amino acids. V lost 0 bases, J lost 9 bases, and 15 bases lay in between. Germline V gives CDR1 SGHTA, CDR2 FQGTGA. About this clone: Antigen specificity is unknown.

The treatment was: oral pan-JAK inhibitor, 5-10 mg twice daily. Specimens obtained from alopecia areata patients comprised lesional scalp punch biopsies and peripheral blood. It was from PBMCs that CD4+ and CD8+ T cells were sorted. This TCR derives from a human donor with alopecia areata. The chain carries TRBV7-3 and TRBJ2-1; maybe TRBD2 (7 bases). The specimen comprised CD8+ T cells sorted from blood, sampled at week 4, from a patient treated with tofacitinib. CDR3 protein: CASSLTGGLNGEQFF. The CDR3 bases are TGTGCCAGCAGCTTAACAGGGGGACTAAACGGTGAGCAGTTCTTC.